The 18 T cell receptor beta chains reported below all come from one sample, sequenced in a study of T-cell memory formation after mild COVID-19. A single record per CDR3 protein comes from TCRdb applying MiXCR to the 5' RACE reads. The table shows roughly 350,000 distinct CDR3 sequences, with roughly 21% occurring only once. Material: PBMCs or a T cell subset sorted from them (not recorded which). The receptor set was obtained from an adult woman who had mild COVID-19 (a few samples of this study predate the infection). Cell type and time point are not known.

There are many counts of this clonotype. CDR3 protein: CASSQAASTEQFF. CDR3 in DNA: TGCGCCAGCAGCCAAGCTGCTAGCACTGAGCAGTTCTTC. The J gene is TRBJ2-1, the V gene TRBV4-3, with D possibly being TRBD2 (5 bases). There are 13 residues in the CDR3. CDR1 is LGHNA and CDR2 is YSLEER in the germline V gene. V shed 1 base and J shed 9 bases, with 10 bases lying between them.

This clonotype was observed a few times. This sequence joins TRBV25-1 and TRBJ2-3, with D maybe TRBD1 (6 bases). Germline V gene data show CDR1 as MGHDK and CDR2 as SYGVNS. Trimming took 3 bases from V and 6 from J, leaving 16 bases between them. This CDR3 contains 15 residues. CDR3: CASSELGTTGDTQYF. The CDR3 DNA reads TGTGCCAGCAGTGAGTTGGGGACAACGGGTGATACGCAGTATTTT.

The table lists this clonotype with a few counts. CDR3 sequence reads: CASRGTGTELSNQPQHF. The CDR3 coding sequence is TGTGCCAGCAGGGGGACCGGGACAGAACTTAGCAATCAGCCCCAGCATTTT. The chain recombines TRBV6-6 with TRBJ1-5, with 7 bases that match TRBD1. Germline trimming cut 6 bases from V and 0 bases from J; bases unmatched to any gene: 11. This CDR3 comprises 17 residues. The germline gives CDR1 MNHNY, CDR2 SVGAGI (reference sequence).

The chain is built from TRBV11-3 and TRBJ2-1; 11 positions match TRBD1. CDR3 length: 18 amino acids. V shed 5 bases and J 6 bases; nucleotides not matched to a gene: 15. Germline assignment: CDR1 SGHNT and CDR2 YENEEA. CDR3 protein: CASSTGLLGQGAGNEQFF. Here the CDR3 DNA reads TGTGCCAGCAGCACCGGCCTCCTCGGACAGGGGGCCGGCAATGAGCAGTTCTTC.

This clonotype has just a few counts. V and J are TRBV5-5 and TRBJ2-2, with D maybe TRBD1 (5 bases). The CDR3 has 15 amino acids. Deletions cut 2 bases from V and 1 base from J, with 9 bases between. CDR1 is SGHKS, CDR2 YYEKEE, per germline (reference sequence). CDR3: CASSLGHENTGELFF. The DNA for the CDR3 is TGTGCCAGCAGCTTAGGACACGAGAACACCGGGGAGCTGTTTTTT.

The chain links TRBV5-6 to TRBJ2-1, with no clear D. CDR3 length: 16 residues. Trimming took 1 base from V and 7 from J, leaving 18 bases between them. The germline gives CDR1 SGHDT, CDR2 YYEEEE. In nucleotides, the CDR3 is TGTGCCAGCAGCTTGCAGGTTGTCGACCATGCGAATGAGCAGTTCTTC. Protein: CASSLQVVDHANEQFF.

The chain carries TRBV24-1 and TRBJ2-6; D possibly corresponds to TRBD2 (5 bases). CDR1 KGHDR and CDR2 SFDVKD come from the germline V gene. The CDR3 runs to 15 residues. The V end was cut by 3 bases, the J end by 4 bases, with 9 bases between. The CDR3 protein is CATSDRGSGANVLTF. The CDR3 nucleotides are TGTGCCACCAGTGATCGGGGTTCAGGGGCCAACGTCCTGACTTTC.

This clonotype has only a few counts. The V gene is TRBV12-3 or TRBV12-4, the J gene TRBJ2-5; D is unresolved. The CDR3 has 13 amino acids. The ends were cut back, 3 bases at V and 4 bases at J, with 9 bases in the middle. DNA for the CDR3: TGTGCCAGCAGTTTCGGGCTAGGAGAGACCCAGTACTTC. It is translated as CASSFGLGETQYF.

This CDR3 is CASSLGDRGKETQYF. The CDR3 DNA sequence: TGTGCCAGCAGCTTAGGAGACAGGGGCAAAGAGACCCAGTACTTC. The chain joins TRBV7-9 to TRBJ2-5; the match to TRBD1 covers 8 bases. The CDR3 is 15 residues long. Looked up from germline, CDR1 is SEHNR and CDR2 is FQNEAQ (reference sequence). Trimming cost V 1 base and J 3 bases; bases outside gene matches: 4.

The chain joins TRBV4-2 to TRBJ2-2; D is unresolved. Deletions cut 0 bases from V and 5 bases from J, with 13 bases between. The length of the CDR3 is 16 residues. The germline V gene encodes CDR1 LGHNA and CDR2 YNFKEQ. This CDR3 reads CASSQDLGLETGELFF. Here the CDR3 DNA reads TGTGCCAGCAGCCAAGATTTAGGGCTGGAGACCGGGGAGCTGTTTTTT.

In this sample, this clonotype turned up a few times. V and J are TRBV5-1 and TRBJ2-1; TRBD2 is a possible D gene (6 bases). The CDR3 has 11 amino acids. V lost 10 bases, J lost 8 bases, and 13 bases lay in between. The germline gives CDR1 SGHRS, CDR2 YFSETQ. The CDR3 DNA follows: TGCGCCTGGCGGACGGGGGATGAGCAGTTCTTC. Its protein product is CAWRTGDEQFF.

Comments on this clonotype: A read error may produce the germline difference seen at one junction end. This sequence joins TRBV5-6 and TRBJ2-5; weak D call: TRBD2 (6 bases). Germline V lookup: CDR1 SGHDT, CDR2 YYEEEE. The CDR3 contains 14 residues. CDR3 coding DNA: TGTGCCAGCAGCTTGGTGGTCGGAGGCGCGGGAAGGAGCTTC. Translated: CASSLVVGGAGRSF.

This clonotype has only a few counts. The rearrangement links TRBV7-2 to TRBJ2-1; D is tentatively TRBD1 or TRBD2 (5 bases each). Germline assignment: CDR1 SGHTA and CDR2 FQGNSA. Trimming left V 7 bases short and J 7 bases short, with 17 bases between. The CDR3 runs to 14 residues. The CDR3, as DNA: TGTGCCAGCACCCTGGGACCCGGACGGAATGAGCAGTTCTTC. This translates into CASTLGPGRNEQFF.

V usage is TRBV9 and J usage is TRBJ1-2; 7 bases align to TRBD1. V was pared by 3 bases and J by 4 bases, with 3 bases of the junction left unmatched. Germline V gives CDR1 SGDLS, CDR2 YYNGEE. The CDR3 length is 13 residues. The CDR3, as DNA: TGTGCCAGCAGCGGGGGACAGATCTATGGCTACACCTTC. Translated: CASSGGQIYGYTF.

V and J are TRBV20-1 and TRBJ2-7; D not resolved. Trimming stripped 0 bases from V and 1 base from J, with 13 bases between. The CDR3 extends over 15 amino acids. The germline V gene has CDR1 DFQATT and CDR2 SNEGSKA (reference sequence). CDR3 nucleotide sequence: TGCAGTGCTAGAGATCACACTCGATGGTCCTACGAGCAGTACTTC. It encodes CSARDHTRWSYEQYF.

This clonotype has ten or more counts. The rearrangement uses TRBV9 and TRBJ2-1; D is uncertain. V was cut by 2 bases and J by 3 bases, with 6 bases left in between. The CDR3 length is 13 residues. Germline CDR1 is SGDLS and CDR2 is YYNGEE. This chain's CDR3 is CASSVGHYNEQFF. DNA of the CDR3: TGTGCCAGCAGCGTGGGTCACTACAATGAGCAGTTCTTC.

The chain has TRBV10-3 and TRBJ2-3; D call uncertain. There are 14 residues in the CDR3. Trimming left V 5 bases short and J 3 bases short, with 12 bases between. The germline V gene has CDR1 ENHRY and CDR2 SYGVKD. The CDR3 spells CAISPGLKTDTQYF. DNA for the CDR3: TGTGCCATCAGTCCGGGCCTAAAAACAGATACGCAGTATTTT.

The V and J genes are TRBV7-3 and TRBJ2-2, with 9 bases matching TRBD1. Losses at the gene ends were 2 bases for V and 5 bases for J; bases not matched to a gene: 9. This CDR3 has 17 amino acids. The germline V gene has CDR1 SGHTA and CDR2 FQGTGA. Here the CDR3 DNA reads TGTGCCAGCAGCTTAGGTTGGGGACAGGGTGCTACCGGGGAGCTGTTTTTT. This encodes CASSLGWGQGATGELFF.